This section outlines one T cell receptor beta chain sequence together with its context. Its specificity is unknown. This entry is derived from a study of T cell responses to AZD1222 COVID-19 vaccine. General study findings and limits: Clonal diversity may have been underestimated, and the donors were mostly white British, with more females than males. Breadth and depth of Spike-specific TCRs rose after two AZD1222 doses. Sampling that yielded the repertoires occurred only after the peak T cell response.

Using immunoSEQ multiplex PCR, the repertoire was profiled, and TCRdb retains in-frame clones only, with some absent. The sample includes about 120,000 clones, 92% seen only once; the top ten take 1.7%. The receptor's source is an adult in good health. Sequences were derived from peripheral blood, sampled on day 0 of AZD1222 vaccination.

CDR3 bases: TGTGCCAGCAGCCGCTCGGGCAGCCGATTCTTCAATGAGCAGTTCTTC. It encodes CASSRSGSRFFNEQFF. V is TRBV7-9 and J is TRBJ2-1; D gene uncertain. This CDR3 comprises 16 residues. The germline CDR1 and CDR2 sequences are SEHNR and FQNEAQ (reference sequence). Trimming cost V 5 bases and J 6 bases, with 20 bases left between them.